This passage covers 10 T cell receptor beta chains from one sample sequenced in a study of T cells in tuberculosis. Assay: immunoSEQ multiplex PCR; the TCRdb copy retains only in-frame clones and omits some. The repertoire holds about 88,000 clones, with just over 90% as singletons. Sorting used thawed, overnight-rested PBMC stained with anti-CD3, a viability dye and GMM-loaded CD1B tetramer. CD1B tetramers were loaded with Rhodococcus equi-derived C32 glucose monomycolate. The sequencing sample was made of CD1b-GMM tetramer-negative cells sorted from PBMCs. Every receptor here comes from an adult woman with latent tuberculosis.

This chain links TRBV7-2 with TRBJ1-4; 7 positions match TRBD1. The V gene's germline CDR1 is SGHTA and CDR2 FQGNSA. With V trimmed by 1 base and J by 4 bases, 3 bases remained unmatched. The CDR3 has 15 amino acids. The CDR3, as DNA: TGTGCCAGCAGCTTAGTCGACAGGGTTAATGAAAAACTGTTTTTT. Protein: CASSLVDRVNEKLFF. The complete variable domain, with remaining parts taken from reference TRBV7-2 and TRBJ1-4, reads GAGVSQSPSNKVTEKGKDVELRCDPISGHTALYWYRQSLGQGLEFLIYFQGNSAPDKSGLPSDRFSAERTGGSVSTLTIQRTQQEDSAVYLCASSLVDRVNEKLFFGSGTQLSVL.

Remarks on this clone: Relative to the germline gene, one junction end is altered; a read error may explain this. The chain carries TRBV28 and TRBJ2-1; 7 nucleotides match TRBD1. CDR1 MDHEN and CDR2 SYDVKM come from the germline V gene. The CDR3 sequence is 12 residues long. CDR3 in DNA: TGTGCCAGCAGTGTCGTCGACAGGGAGCCGTTCTTC. Translation gives CASSVVDREPFF.

The genes are TRBV7-2 and TRBJ2-7; 7 bases line up with TRBD1. Germline V CDR1 and CDR2: SGHTA, FQGNSA. Trimming removed 5 bases from V and 3 bases from J; junction bases left unmatched: 7. This CDR3 contains 14 residues. The CDR3 sequence: CASSTPGQNYEQYV. For the CDR3, the DNA is TGTGCCAGCAGCACTCCGGGACAGAACTACGAGCAGTACGTC.

The chain recombines TRBV7-9 with TRBJ2-1, with D possibly being TRBD1 (5 bases). Trimming pared 4 bases from V and 8 bases from J, leaving 15 bases between. The CDR3 has 14 amino acids. Germline assignment: CDR1 SEHNR and CDR2 FQNEAQ (reference sequence). CDR3 bases: TGTGCCAGCAGCTCGTACATCCAGGGCGATGAGCAGTTCTTC. This gives the protein CASSSYIQGDEQFF.

In this sample, this clone turned up a few times. This chain links TRBV7-3 with TRBJ1-1; TRBD1 agrees at 7 bases. This CDR3 is built from 14 residues. Germline V gene sequence: CDR1 SGHTA, CDR2 FQGTGA. The junction had 3 bases not matched to a gene; V was cut back by 4 bases and J by 1 base. Here the CDR3 reads CASSYRGSNTEAFF. CDR3 nucleotide sequence: TGTGCCAGCAGCTACAGGGGCTCGAACACTGAAGCTTTCTTT.

This chain uses TRBV28 with TRBJ1-2; the match to TRBD1 covers 7 bases. The ends lost 5 bases at V and 2 bases at J; junction bases unmatched: 8. CDR3 size: 15 residues. Germline CDR1 and CDR2: MDHEN and SYDVKM. CDR3: CASSVRQGMNYGYTF. The CDR3 nucleotides read TGTGCCAGCAGTGTAAGACAGGGTATGAACTATGGCTACACCTTC.

The rearrangement uses TRBV11-2 and TRBJ2-2; D uncertain. The CDR3 totals 17 residues. CDR1 is SGHAT and CDR2 is FQNNGV in the germline V gene. The germline V and J ends were trimmed by 0 bases and 3 bases, with 14 bases remaining between them. The chain's CDR3 is CASSLERYRGDTGELFF. The CDR3 DNA sequence: TGTGCCAGCAGCTTAGAAAGGTATCGAGGTGACACCGGGGAGCTGTTTTTT.

The chain couples TRBV10-2 to TRBJ2-3; the match to TRBD2 covers 11 bases. CDR3 length: 16 residues. Germline-derived CDR1 and CDR2 are WSHSY and SAAADI. V dropped 4 bases and J dropped 2; count of bases not matched to a gene: 5. CDR3: CASSALAGGLTDTQYF. The CDR3 coding sequence is TGCGCCAGCAGTGCCCTAGCGGGGGGCCTCACAGATACGCAGTATTTT.

This sequence joins TRBV15 and TRBJ1-5; the match to TRBD1 covers 10 bases. Trimming removed 1 base from V and 5 bases from J; junction bases left unmatched: 5. Germline loops: CDR1 LNHNV, CDR2 YYDKDF (reference sequence). The CDR3 loop spans 16 amino acids. The CDR3 reads CATSRARQGADQPQHF. In DNA, the CDR3 is TGTGCCACCAGCAGAGCCCGACAGGGGGCAGATCAGCCCCAGCATTTT.

In the case of this clone: Distinct nucleotide sequences in the sample also encode this CDR3. DNA for the CDR3: TGTGCCAGCAGCGCCGGGACAGGGGGATACGAGCAGTACTTC. Translated, it gives CASSAGTGGYEQYF. This chain uses TRBV27 with TRBJ2-7; 11 positions match TRBD1. Germline lookup yields CDR1 MNHEY and CDR2 SMNVEV (reference sequence). This CDR3 is built from 14 residues. The trim removed 6 bases at V and 4 bases at J, leaving 5 bases unmatched.